This is a list of T cell receptor beta chains from one sample in a study of response to subunit inactivated influenza vaccine. Each CDR3 protein gets one entry after TCRdb re-called the RT-PCR reads with MiXCR. The sample includes around 650,000 distinct CDR3 sequences, 15% to 19% of them seen just once. The sample in question was PBMCs from blood, obtained less than 13 days after vaccination. The receptors were gathered from a man aged 45 to 65 who received an inactivated influenza vaccine. The CDR3 runs from the conserved cysteine through the conserved F or W. Fields, in order: clone size, V gene, CDR3 length, D gene, J gene, CDR3 DNA, CDR3 protein. D genes are given only for firm matches. Where a row states a size, it is once, few, many or the class of an expanded clone; other rows omit it.

abundance: -; v_gene: TRBV10-3; len: 18; d_gene: -; j_gene: TRBJ2-5; CDR3nt: TGTGCCATCAGTGGGGCCCCCAGGGGGAGAGGAGGGGAAGAGACCCAGTACTTC; CDR3aa: CAISGAPRGRGGEETQYF
abundance: few; v_gene: TRBV25-1; len: 19; d_gene: -; j_gene: TRBJ2-5; CDR3nt: TGTGCCAGCAGTGAATTATTGGGGTTTGCGGGGGCTTTCTCCGAGACCCAGTACTTC; CDR3aa: CASSELLGFAGAFSETQYF
abundance: few; v_gene: TRBV11-2; len: 14; d_gene: TRBD2; j_gene: TRBJ2-3; CDR3nt: TGTGCCAGCAGCCCGACTAGCGGGGGGCTGTTGCAGTATTTT; CDR3aa: CASSPTSGGLLQYF
abundance: -; v_gene: TRBV11-1; len: 20; d_gene: -; j_gene: TRBJ1-3; CDR3nt: TGTGCCAGCAGCTTAGGGCCTCCAGGGATAATATCAAACTCTGGAAACACCATATATTTT; CDR3aa: CASSLGPPGIISNSGNTIYF
abundance: -; v_gene: TRBV27; len: 16; d_gene: TRBD1; j_gene: TRBJ2-7; CDR3nt: TGTGCCAGCAGTTCCTATACGACAGGGATAAACCACGAGCAGTACTTC; CDR3aa: CASSSYTTGINHEQYF
abundance: few; v_gene: TRBV12-3/TRBV12-4; len: 14; d_gene: TRBD1; j_gene: TRBJ1-2; CDR3nt: TGTGCCAGCAGTTTGGGACAGAGCTACTATGGCTACACCTTC; CDR3aa: CASSLGQSYYGYTF
abundance: few; v_gene: TRBV6-5; len: 15; d_gene: -; j_gene: TRBJ2-7; CDR3nt: TGTGCCAGCAGTTACTCGATTTTAGCCTCCTACGAGCAGTACTTC; CDR3aa: CASSYSILASYEQYF
abundance: many; v_gene: TRBV12-3/TRBV12-4; len: 14; d_gene: TRBD2; j_gene: TRBJ2-5; CDR3nt: TGTGCCAGCAGTTTAGGAACTAGCGGGGAGACCCAGTACTTC; CDR3aa: CASSLGTSGETQYF
abundance: few; v_gene: TRBV29-1; len: 14; d_gene: -; j_gene: TRBJ2-3; CDR3nt: TGCAGCGTTGGTAGGAGACGCAACACAGATACGCAGTATTTT; CDR3aa: CSVGRRRNTDTQYF
abundance: -; v_gene: TRBV19; len: 16; d_gene: TRBD2; j_gene: TRBJ2-3; CDR3nt: TGTGCCAGTAGTATTATCGATACTAGCGGCACAGATACGCAGTATTTT; CDR3aa: CASSIIDTSGTDTQYF
abundance: -; v_gene: TRBV5-8; len: 14; d_gene: -; j_gene: TRBJ1-1; CDR3nt: TGTGCCAGCAGCTCCTTACAGGCGAACACTGAAGCTTTCTTT; CDR3aa: CASSSLQANTEAFF
abundance: -; v_gene: TRBV20-1; len: 16; d_gene: -; j_gene: TRBJ2-3; CDR3nt: TGCAGTGCTAGAGAGGAGGGGCGGGACTTCACAGATACGCAGTATTTT; CDR3aa: CSAREEGRDFTDTQYF
abundance: few; v_gene: TRBV15; len: 16; d_gene: TRBD1; j_gene: TRBJ2-5; CDR3nt: TGTGCCACCAGCAGAACCCTCGGGACAGGGGGAGAGACCCAGTACTTC; CDR3aa: CATSRTLGTGGETQYF
abundance: -; v_gene: TRBV20-1; len: 14; d_gene: TRBD2; j_gene: TRBJ2-2; CDR3nt: TGCAGTGCGGGGGGACTAGCGGGAGTCGGGGAGCTGTTTTTT; CDR3aa: CSAGGLAGVGELFF
abundance: many; v_gene: TRBV27; len: 16; d_gene: -; j_gene: TRBJ2-2; CDR3nt: TGTGCCAGCAGTACGCAGGGATATGGAGTCACCGGGGAGCTGTTTTTT; CDR3aa: CASSTQGYGVTGELFF
abundance: few; v_gene: TRBV7-2; len: 14; d_gene: -; j_gene: TRBJ1-1; CDR3nt: TGTGCCAGCAGCTTAGCTTTTGTGTACGCTGAAGCTTTCTTT; CDR3aa: CASSLAFVYAEAFF
abundance: -; v_gene: TRBV29-1; len: 14; d_gene: TRBD2; j_gene: TRBJ2-3; CDR3nt: TGCAGCGCCGTAGCGGGGGCTAGCACAGATACGCAGTATTTT; CDR3aa: CSAVAGASTDTQYF
abundance: few; v_gene: TRBV24-1; len: 12; d_gene: -; j_gene: TRBJ2-3; CDR3nt: TGTGCCACCAGTGATTTGCAGGATACGCAGTATTTT; CDR3aa: CATSDLQDTQYF
abundance: -; v_gene: TRBV4-3; len: 15; d_gene: -; j_gene: TRBJ2-3; CDR3nt: TGCGCCAGCAGCCAAGAACGTCGTAAGGGGGATACGCAGTATTTT; CDR3aa: CASSQERRKGDTQYF
abundance: few; v_gene: TRBV4-3; len: 17; d_gene: TRBD2; j_gene: TRBJ2-2; CDR3nt: TGCGCCAGCAGCCAAAGAAGACTAGCGGGAGGGGCCGGGGAGCTGTTTTTT; CDR3aa: CASSQRRLAGGAGELFF
abundance: few; v_gene: TRBV4-2; len: 18; d_gene: TRBD2; j_gene: TRBJ2-1; CDR3nt: TGTGCCAGCAGCCAAGATATGGGACCGGGACTAGCTTACAATGAGCAGTTCTTC; CDR3aa: CASSQDMGPGLAYNEQFF
abundance: few; v_gene: TRBV12-3/TRBV12-4; len: 15; d_gene: -; j_gene: TRBJ2-7; CDR3nt: TGTGCCAGCAGGGACTCCGGGACGTCCCTGAGCGAGCAGTACTTC; CDR3aa: CASRDSGTSLSEQYF
abundance: few; v_gene: TRBV7-2; len: 12; d_gene: -; j_gene: TRBJ1-1; CDR3nt: TGTGCCAGCAAGACCCTGGGGACTGAAGCTTTCTTT; CDR3aa: CASKTLGTEAFF
abundance: few; v_gene: TRBV30; len: 15; d_gene: -; j_gene: TRBJ2-6; CDR3nt: TGTGCCTCGCCCTGGCGGGGAGCTGGGGCCAACGTCCTGACTTTC; CDR3aa: CASPWRGAGANVLTF
abundance: few; v_gene: TRBV12-3/TRBV12-4; len: 15; d_gene: -; j_gene: TRBJ2-7; CDR3nt: TGTGCCAGCAGTTTCCGGGACACGGTCACCTACGAGCAGTACTTC; CDR3aa: CASSFRDTVTYEQYF
abundance: -; v_gene: TRBV7-9; len: 15; d_gene: -; j_gene: TRBJ1-6; CDR3nt: TGTGCCAGCAGCACCATGACAGGCTATAATTCACCCCTCCACTTT; CDR3aa: CASSTMTGYNSPLHF
abundance: few; v_gene: TRBV5-1; len: 16; d_gene: -; j_gene: TRBJ2-3; CDR3nt: TGCGCCAGCAGCTTGGCCGGCAGGGGAAGCACAGATACGCAGTATTTT; CDR3aa: CASSLAGRGSTDTQYF
abundance: -; v_gene: TRBV29-1; len: 11; d_gene: -; j_gene: TRBJ1-4; CDR3nt: TGCAGCGTCGACTGGGCAGGGAGGCTGTTTTTT; CDR3aa: CSVDWAGRLFF
abundance: few; v_gene: TRBV28; len: 15; d_gene: -; j_gene: TRBJ2-7; CDR3nt: TGTGCCAGCAGTTTGGGGACGGTAGCCGCCTACGAGCAGTACTTC; CDR3aa: CASSLGTVAAYEQYF
abundance: few; v_gene: TRBV20-1; len: 15; d_gene: -; j_gene: TRBJ2-3; CDR3nt: TGCAGTGCTAGAGATCCGAACGGAGCCCGAGATACGCAGTATTTT; CDR3aa: CSARDPNGARDTQYF
abundance: -; v_gene: TRBV29-1; len: 13; d_gene: -; j_gene: TRBJ2-2; CDR3nt: TGCAGCGCCGAGGGCCAGGGCGCCGGGGAGCTGTTTTTT; CDR3aa: CSAEGQGAGELFF
abundance: -; v_gene: TRBV7-3; len: 16; d_gene: -; j_gene: TRBJ2-1; CDR3nt: TGTGCCAGCAGCTTATTGCCGGGAGCCCCCTACAATGAGCAGTTCTTC; CDR3aa: CASSLLPGAPYNEQFF
abundance: -; v_gene: TRBV11-3; len: 14; d_gene: -; j_gene: TRBJ2-1; CDR3nt: TGTGCCAGCAGCTTAGGGCACTCAGGGGATGAGCAGTTCTTC; CDR3aa: CASSLGHSGDEQFF
abundance: -; v_gene: TRBV28; len: 17; d_gene: -; j_gene: TRBJ2-1; CDR3nt: TGTGCCAGCAGTTCACCCGTGGCAGGGGAGGATTACAATGAGCAGTTCTTC; CDR3aa: CASSSPVAGEDYNEQFF
abundance: -; v_gene: TRBV6-5; len: 14; d_gene: -; j_gene: TRBJ1-2; CDR3nt: TGTGCCAGCAGTTACTCCCAGGGGAACGGTGGCTACACCTTC; CDR3aa: CASSYSQGNGGYTF
abundance: few; v_gene: TRBV5-1; len: 15; d_gene: -; j_gene: TRBJ2-6; CDR3nt: TGCGCCAGCAGCACCCTCGGCCCTGGGGCCAACGTCCTGACTTTC; CDR3aa: CASSTLGPGANVLTF
abundance: few; v_gene: TRBV20-1; len: 11; d_gene: -; j_gene: TRBJ1-1; CDR3nt: TGCATGCAACTTCGCGAGTTTGAAGCTTTCTTT; CDR3aa: CMQLREFEAFF
abundance: -; v_gene: TRBV4-2; len: 20; d_gene: TRBD2; j_gene: TRBJ2-1; CDR3nt: TGTGCCAGCAGCCAAGGGGGATACAGGACTAGCGGGAGTGGGTACAATGAGCAGTTCTTC; CDR3aa: CASSQGGYRTSGSGYNEQFF
abundance: few; v_gene: TRBV12-3/TRBV12-4; len: 18; d_gene: TRBD2; j_gene: TRBJ2-3; CDR3nt: TGTGCCAGCAGACTGACTAGCGGGGGGCCCGGGGTGCGAGATACGCAGTATTTT; CDR3aa: CASRLTSGGPGVRDTQYF
abundance: -; v_gene: TRBV7-2; len: 17; d_gene: -; j_gene: TRBJ2-1; CDR3nt: TGTGCCAGCAGCTTAGTTCCCAGACAAAGCTCCTACAATGAGCAGTTCTTC; CDR3aa: CASSLVPRQSSYNEQFF
abundance: -; v_gene: TRBV5-1; len: 15; d_gene: TRBD1; j_gene: TRBJ2-2; CDR3nt: TGCGCCAGCAGCTTACGGACAGGGTCGGCCGGGAAGCTGTTTTTT; CDR3aa: CASSLRTGSAGKLFF
abundance: few; v_gene: TRBV10-3; len: 12; d_gene: -; j_gene: TRBJ1-2; CDR3nt: TGTGCCATCAGTGACACGACAGCTTTACACACCTTC; CDR3aa: CAISDTTALHTF
abundance: few; v_gene: TRBV12-3/TRBV12-4; len: 12; d_gene: -; j_gene: TRBJ2-5; CDR3nt: TGTGCCAGCAGCCCTAGCATTGAGACCCAGTACTTC; CDR3aa: CASSPSIETQYF